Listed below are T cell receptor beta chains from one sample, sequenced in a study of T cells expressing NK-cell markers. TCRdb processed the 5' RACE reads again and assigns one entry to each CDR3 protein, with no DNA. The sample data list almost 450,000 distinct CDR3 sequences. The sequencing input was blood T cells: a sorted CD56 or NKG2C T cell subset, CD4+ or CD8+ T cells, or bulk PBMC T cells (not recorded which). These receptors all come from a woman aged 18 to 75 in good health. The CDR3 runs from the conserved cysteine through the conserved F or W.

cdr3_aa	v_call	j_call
CASSPPNRVETQYF	TRBV18	TRBJ2-5
CASSLSGGRPGRNTEAFF	TRBV5-1	TRBJ1-1
CASSYGGAGASYNEQFF	TRBV6-2/TRBV6-3	TRBJ2-1
CASSQDKQTQYF	TRBV3-1	TRBJ2-5
CASSPSIEQYF	TRBV28	TRBJ2-7
CASSSGVNNIQYF	TRBV5-1	TRBJ2-4
CASSLGGDVSYNEQFF	TRBV5-1	TRBJ2-1
CSAGLDLAKNIQYF	TRBV20-1	TRBJ2-4
CASSLEETSGSPDTQYF	TRBV7-6	TRBJ2-3
CASSLGDNTEAFF	TRBV12-3/TRBV12-4	TRBJ1-1
CASMHLSSYEQYF	TRBV10-2	TRBJ2-7
CASSYDRTNEKLFF	TRBV5-4	TRBJ1-4
CSAPDLTGDEQYF	TRBV20-1	TRBJ2-7
CASSSDSTDTQYF	TRBV27	TRBJ2-3
CASSPGYRGHDNEQFF	TRBV11-3	TRBJ2-1
CSAEADAPSTDTQYF	TRBV20-1	TRBJ2-3
CSALDRHGLPNEKLFF	TRBV20-1	TRBJ1-4
CASSYLGGAEAFF	TRBV6-6	TRBJ1-1
CASEAGHNEQFF	TRBV7-2	TRBJ2-1
CASSLGTGVNYGYTF	TRBV5-1	TRBJ1-2
CASSLVWVNTEAFF	TRBV5-1	TRBJ1-1
CASSKGAVSYEQYF	TRBV21-1	TRBJ2-7
CASGLVPLSGTGGRFRNEQFF	TRBV12-5	TRBJ2-1
CASSQVFGELFF	TRBV3-1	TRBJ2-2
CASSQGLGGQTQYF	TRBV4-3	TRBJ2-5
CSAPRTGLETQYF	TRBV20-1	TRBJ2-5
CSARDFKGRSSYEQYF	TRBV20-1	TRBJ2-7